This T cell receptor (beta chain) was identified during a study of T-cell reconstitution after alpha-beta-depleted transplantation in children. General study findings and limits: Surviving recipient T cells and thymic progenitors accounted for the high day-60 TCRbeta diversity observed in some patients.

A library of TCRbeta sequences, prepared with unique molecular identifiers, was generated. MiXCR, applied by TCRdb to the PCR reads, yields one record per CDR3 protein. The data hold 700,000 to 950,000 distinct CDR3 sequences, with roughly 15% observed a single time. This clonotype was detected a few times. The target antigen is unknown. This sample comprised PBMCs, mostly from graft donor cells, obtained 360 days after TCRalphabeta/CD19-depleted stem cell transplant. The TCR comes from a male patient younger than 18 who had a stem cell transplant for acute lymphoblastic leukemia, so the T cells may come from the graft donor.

The CDR3, as DNA: TGTGCCAGCAGCTTAGTCGCAGGGGTAGGGAACACTGAAGCTTTCTTT. Translated, it gives CASSLVAGVGNTEAFF. The J gene is TRBJ1-1, the V gene TRBV7-8, with TRBD1 as a possible D gene (6 bases). V lost 1 base and J lost 1, with 13 bases in between. The CDR3 runs 16 residues. Germline CDR1 and CDR2: SGHVS and FQNEAQ. Based on the CDR3 plus reference TRBV7-8 and TRBJ1-1, the full variable domain is GAGVSQSPRYKVAKRGQDVALRCDPISGHVSLFWYQQALGQGPEFLTYFQNEAQLDKSGLPSDRFFAERPEGSVSTLKIQRTQQEDSAVYLCASSLVAGVGNTEAFFGQGTRLTVV.